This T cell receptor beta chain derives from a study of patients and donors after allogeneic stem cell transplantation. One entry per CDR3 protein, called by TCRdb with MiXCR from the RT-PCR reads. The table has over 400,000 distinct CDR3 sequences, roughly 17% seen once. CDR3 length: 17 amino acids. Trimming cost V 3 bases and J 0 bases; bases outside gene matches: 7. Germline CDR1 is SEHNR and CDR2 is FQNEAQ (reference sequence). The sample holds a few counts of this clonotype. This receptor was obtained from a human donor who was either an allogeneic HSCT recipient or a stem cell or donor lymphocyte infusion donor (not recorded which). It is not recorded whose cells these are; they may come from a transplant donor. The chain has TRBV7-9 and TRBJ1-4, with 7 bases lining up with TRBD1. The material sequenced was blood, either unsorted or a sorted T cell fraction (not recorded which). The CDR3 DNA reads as TGTGCCAGCAGCTTTCCCCCCGACAGGGCAACTAATGAAAAACTGTTTTTT. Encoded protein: CASSFPPDRATNEKLFF.